The 32 T cell receptor beta chains given below trace back to one sample, sequenced in a study of blood T cell repertoires in COVID-19. This table comes from immunoSEQ multiplex PCR, and its TCRdb copy is limited to in-frame clones, with some not included. The sample carries fewer than 250,000 clones, 84% recorded once. Material: PBMCs or T cells enriched from blood (not recorded which). These TCRs come from a woman in her 30s who had been exposed to COVID-19.

In this sample, this clone turned up a few times. The rearrangement uses TRBV7-8 and TRBJ1-1, with 7 bases matching TRBD1. Unmatched junction bases numbered 7, after V lost 0 bases and J lost 0 bases. Germline CDR1 reads SGHVS; CDR2 reads FQNEAQ. The CDR3 sequence is 17 residues long. CDR3 DNA: TGTGCCAGCAGCTTAGCGGGGGGACAGCCGATGAACACTGAAGCTTTCTTT. It translates to CASSLAGGQPMNTEAFF.

The chain is built from TRBV7-2 and TRBJ2-5, with TRBD2 matching 7 bases. The CDR3 contains 14 residues. The germline gives CDR1 SGHTA, CDR2 FQGNSA. V shed 0 bases, J shed 5 bases, and the junction held 3 bases outside the gene matches. The CDR3 region has the DNA TGTGCCAGCAGCTTAGCCCGGGGGGATGAGACCCAGTACTTC. Encoded protein: CASSLARGDETQYF.

The genes are TRBV7-9 and TRBJ2-3; TRBD1 is a possible D gene (6 bases). In germline, CDR1 is SEHNR, CDR2 FQNEAQ (reference sequence). Trimming cost V 1 base and J 4 bases, with 12 bases left between them. This CDR3 is built from 15 residues. CDR3 bases: TGTGCCAGCAGCTTAGTGCAGGGGCCGGCAGATACGCAGTATTTT. Amino acid sequence: CASSLVQGPADTQYF.

The rearrangement joins TRBV5-1 to TRBJ1-1; D remains ambiguous. Germline CDR1 and CDR2: SGHRS and YFSETQ. V lost 3 bases to trimming and J lost 0 bases, with 9 bases between them. This CDR3 contains 14 residues. CDR3 in DNA: TGCGCCAGCAGCTCGAATCAGTTGAACACTGAAGCTTTCTTT. The encoded protein is CASSSNQLNTEAFF.

This chain connects TRBV11-2 to TRBJ1-1; D is unclear. CDR3 length: 13 amino acids. V lost 1 base and J lost 8, with 11 bases in between. Germline CDR1 is SGHAT and CDR2 is FQNNGV. The DNA of the CDR3 is TGTGCCAGCAGCTTAGTAAACAGTTTAGAAGCTTTCTTT. This sequence encodes CASSLVNSLEAFF.

CDR3 bases: TGTGCCAGCAGCGATGGACTAGCGGGAACCACAGATACGCAGTATTTT. Amino acid sequence: CASSDGLAGTTDTQYF. The chain employs TRBV21-1 and TRBJ2-3; the table's D call, TRBD2, was not checked against the DNA. TRBV21-1 constitutes a pseudogene. This CDR3 has 16 amino acids.

The V gene is TRBV15, the J gene TRBJ1-1, with 7 bases aligning to TRBD1. The CDR3 loop spans 15 amino acids. With 0 bases clipped from V and 2 bases from J, the junction kept 3 bases outside the gene matches. CDR1 is LNHNV and CDR2 is YYDKDF in the germline V gene (reference sequence). CDR3 amino acids: CATSRETGLNTEAFF. The CDR3, as DNA: TGTGCCACCAGCAGAGAGACAGGGCTAAACACTGAAGCTTTCTTT.

The rearrangement joins TRBV6-4 to TRBJ2-1; 7 nucleotides align to TRBD2. Germline trimming cut 0 bases from V and 7 bases from J; bases unmatched to any gene: 9. This CDR3 is built from 16 residues. Germline loops: CDR1 MRHNA, CDR2 SNTAGT. Here the CDR3 reads CASSDSSGEGTNEQFF. For the CDR3, the DNA is TGTGCCAGCAGTGACTCGTCCGGGGAGGGTACAAATGAGCAGTTCTTC.

This sequence joins TRBV7-9 and TRBJ2-5; D ambiguous. The CDR3 has 13 residues. The germline gives CDR1 SEHNR, CDR2 FQNEAQ (reference sequence). With 3 bases removed from V and 4 bases from J, the gap between germline ends came to 9 bases. CDR3 DNA: TGTGCCAGCAGCTTTATGGGCAGAGAGACCCAGTACTTC. Its protein product is CASSFMGRETQYF.

The chain joins TRBV6-6 to TRBJ1-5; the D gene is possibly TRBD1 (5 bases). Germline assignment: CDR1 MNHNY and CDR2 SVGAGI (reference sequence). V was pared by 2 bases and J by 0 bases, with 8 bases between. The CDR3 has 15 residues. For the CDR3, the DNA is TGTGCCAGCAGTTACAAAGGGGATAGCAATCAGCCCCAGCATTTT. Its translation is CASSYKGDSNQPQHF.

The chain employs TRBV2 and TRBJ1-4, with TRBD1 identical over 9 bases. The V gene's germline CDR1 is SNHLY and CDR2 FYNNEI. CDR3 size: 15 residues. The ends lost 5 bases at V and 0 bases at J; junction bases unmatched: 1. The CDR3 loop is CASSRTGATNEKLFF. CDR3 DNA: TGTGCCAGCAGTCGGACAGGGGCAACTAATGAAAAACTGTTTTTT.

The chain employs TRBV7-9 and TRBJ2-5, with D possibly matching TRBD2 (6 bases). Between the trimmed V and J ends, which lost 11 bases and 1 base, there was a span of 11 bases. There are 12 residues in the CDR3. Per the germline V gene, CDR1 is SEHNR and CDR2 is FQNEAQ (reference sequence). The CDR3 nucleotides read TGTGCCGGAGGGGAGTTCCAAGAGACCCAGTACTTC. It specifies CAGGEFQETQYF.

This chain connects TRBV18 to TRBJ2-2; TRBD1 matches at 10 bases. CDR3 size: 15 residues. Germline CDR1 is KGHSH and CDR2 is LQKENI. Trimming at V came to 2 bases and at J to 6 bases, leaving 3 bases not matched to a gene. CDR3 in DNA: TGTGCCAGCTCACCATCCGGGACAGGGGCCGGGGAGCTGTTTTTT. This translates into CASSPSGTGAGELFF.

In DNA, the CDR3 is TGTGCCAGCAGCTTGGGAGACGGGACTTACGAGCAGTACTTC. It specifies CASSLGDGTYEQYF. The chain joins TRBV5-4 to TRBJ2-7; D might be TRBD2 (6 bases). V lost 0 bases to trimming and J lost 4 bases, with 11 bases between them. The CDR3 is 14 amino acids. Germline lookup yields CDR1 SGHNT and CDR2 YYREEE (reference sequence). Full variable domain (missing parts from reference TRBV5-4 and TRBJ2-7): ETGVTQSPTHLIKTRGQQVTLRCSSQSGHNTVSWYQQALGQGPQFIFQYYREEENGRGNFPPRFSGLQFPNYSSELNVNALELDDSALYLCASSLGDGTYEQYFGPGTRLTVT.

The chain uses TRBV9 and TRBJ1-4; unclear D gene. This CDR3 has 14 residues. Germline V CDR1 and CDR2: SGDLS, YYNGEE. V lost 2 bases to trimming and J lost 7 bases, with 12 bases between them. The CDR3: CASSVGQLPEKLFF. CDR3 sequence (DNA): TGTGCCAGCAGCGTGGGCCAACTTCCTGAAAAACTGTTTTTT.

This chain links TRBV6-2 or TRBV6-3 with TRBJ1-1; D is unclear. The ends were cut back, 5 bases at V and 2 bases at J, with 9 bases in the middle. In germline, CDR1 is MNHEY, CDR2 SVGEGT. This CDR3 spans 13 amino acids. The CDR3 protein is CASSRYGNTEAFF. The CDR3 DNA sequence: TGTGCCAGCAGTCGGTATGGTAACACTGAAGCTTTCTTT.

A single count supports this clone. J is TRBJ2-7 and V is TRBV3-1 (or the pseudogene TRBV3-2); TRBD1 agrees at 11 bases. CDR3 length: 15 amino acids. Trimming cost V 3 bases and J 5 bases; bases outside gene matches: 6. The germline V gene has CDR1 LGHDT and CDR2 YNNKEL (reference sequence). CDR3 coding DNA: TGTGCCAGCAGCCAGTCCGGGACAGGGGGGGACGAGCAGTACTTC. Residues: CASSQSGTGGDEQYF.

This clone showed up just a few times. The V gene is TRBV19, the J gene TRBJ1-5; TRBD1 matches 8 bases. Germline values: CDR1 LNHDA, CDR2 SQIVND (reference sequence). V was clipped by 7 bases and J by 2 bases; unmatched bases: 10. This CDR3 comprises 16 residues. In DNA, the CDR3 is TGTGCCAGTACCCCAAGGTCGACAGGGGGCAATCAGCCCCAGCATTTT. Its translation is CASTPRSTGGNQPQHF. Full variable domain (rest looked up from reference TRBV19 and TRBJ1-5): DGGITQSPKYLFRKEGQNVTLSCEQNLNHDAMYWYRQDPGQGLRLIYYSQIVNDFQKGDIAEGYSVSREKKESFPLTVTSAQKNPTAFYLCASTPRSTGGNQPQHFGDGTRLSIL.

The V and J genes are TRBV25-1 and TRBJ1-2, with D maybe TRBD1 (6 bases). CDR1 and CDR2 (germline): MGHDK, SYGVNS. The CDR3 is made up of 15 amino acids. The germline V and J ends were trimmed by 4 bases and 6 bases, with 18 bases remaining between them. CDR3 in DNA: TGTGCCAGCAGTGGGCAGGGGACGGGGAACGATGGCTACACCTTC. Translated, it gives CASSGQGTGNDGYTF.

V gene TRBV7-2 combines with J gene TRBJ2-7; 13 nucleotides align to TRBD2. V trimming: 3 bases; J trimming: 4 bases; junction bases outside the gene matches: 6. CDR3 length equals 16 residues. From germline, CDR1 is SGHTA and CDR2 FQGNSA. CDR3 DNA: TGTGCCAGCAGCTTCCTGACTAGCGGGGGGACTTACGAGCAGTACTTC. The encoded protein is CASSFLTSGGTYEQYF.

V and J are TRBV6-5 and TRBJ1-1; tentatively, D is TRBD1 (5 bases). The CDR3 length is 11 residues. Trimming took 4 bases from V and 10 from J, leaving 10 bases between them. In germline, CDR1 is MNHEY, CDR2 SVGAGI. DNA of the CDR3: TGTGCCAGCAGTTCTAGACAGACAGCTTTCTTT. It codes for CASSSRQTAFF.

The V call is TRBV19, the J call TRBJ2-2, with 7 bases fitting TRBD1. CDR1 is LNHDA, CDR2 SQIVND, per germline (reference sequence). Trimming removed 4 bases from V and 0 bases from J; junction bases left unmatched: 2. The CDR3 has 15 amino acids. The DNA of the CDR3 is TGTGCCAGTAGTAGAGGGGGCGCGAACACCGGGGAGCTGTTTTTT. This encodes CASSRGGANTGELFF.

The CDR3 sequence is CASSQEWRGTEAFF. The CDR3 coding sequence is TGCGCCAGCAGCCAAGAATGGAGGGGAACTGAAGCTTTCTTT. This sequence joins TRBV4-3 and TRBJ1-1, with D possibly being TRBD1 (5 bases). Germline V gene lookup returns CDR1 LGHNA and CDR2 YSLEER. The CDR3 runs 14 residues. V was cut by 0 bases and J by 5 bases, with 10 bases left in between.

CDR3 region: CASSHGQGVVSPLHF. CDR3 in DNA: TGCGCCAGCAGCCATGGACAGGGAGTTGTTTCACCCCTCCACTTT. This chain links TRBV4-1 with TRBJ1-6; TRBD1 agrees at 8 bases. CDR1 and CDR2 (germline): MGHRA, YSYEKL. With 3 bases clipped from V and 9 bases from J, the junction kept 7 bases outside the gene matches. This CDR3 comprises 15 residues.

This sequence joins TRBV18 and TRBJ2-3, with 14 bases identical to TRBD2. The germline gives CDR1 KGHSH, CDR2 LQKENI. This CDR3 has 19 residues. Losses at the gene ends were 2 bases for V and 5 bases for J; bases not matched to a gene: 12. The CDR3 spells CASSPGLAGGPGFVDTQYF. The CDR3 coding sequence is TGTGCCAGCTCACCAGGACTAGCGGGGGGACCAGGCTTCGTAGATACGCAGTATTTT.

CDR3 residues: CASSQSGASLRGPAYEQYF. The CDR3 DNA is TGCGCCAGCAGCCAGTCAGGGGCAAGTCTGCGGGGGCCTGCCTACGAGCAGTACTTC. The gene calls are TRBV4-1 and TRBJ2-7; maybe TRBD2 (7 bases). The CDR3 sequence is 19 residues long. Trimming took off 3 bases at V and 2 bases at J, with 26 bases between the two ends. Germline CDR1 and CDR2: MGHRA and YSYEKL.

This chain links TRBV19 with TRBJ1-3, with TRBD1 identical over 12 bases. The germline gives CDR1 LNHDA, CDR2 SQIVND (reference sequence). V lost 8 bases to trimming and J lost 4 bases; unmatched junction nucleotides: 9. The CDR3 runs 16 residues. This CDR3 reads CASLNPGQGAGNTIYF. DNA for the CDR3: TGTGCCAGTCTTAATCCGGGACAGGGGGCCGGAAACACCATATATTTT.

This clone appeared a single time. This chain links TRBV18 with TRBJ1-2; D is undetermined. CDR1 and CDR2 (germline): KGHSH, LQKENI. V was shortened by 2 bases and J by 4 bases, with 20 bases between the two germline ends. This CDR3 is built from 17 residues. CDR3 region: CASSPSSGQPMGYGYTF. In DNA, the CDR3 is TGTGCCAGCTCACCATCTTCAGGCCAACCTATGGGCTATGGCTACACCTTC.

This clone was counted only a few times. The chain uses TRBV4-3 and TRBJ1-2; no definite D call. This CDR3 contains 16 residues. The germline V gene has CDR1 LGHNA and CDR2 YSLEER. V was clipped by 0 bases and J by 4 bases, with 15 bases between them. The CDR3 protein is CASSQERVGGVYGYTF. CDR3 in DNA: TGCGCCAGCAGCCAAGAACGGGTCGGCGGGGTCTATGGCTACACCTTC.

The chain carries TRBV5-6 and TRBJ1-4, with 7 bases identical to TRBD1. V gave up 4 bases and J gave up 8 bases; unmatched junction bases: 14. Germline assignment: CDR1 SGHDT and CDR2 YYEEEE. The CDR3 contains 16 residues. As DNA, the CDR3 is TGTGCCAGCAGCCCAGTGTCGACAGGGAATAGGGAAAAACTGTTTTTT. It translates to CASSPVSTGNREKLFF.

The rearrangement links TRBV11-2 to TRBJ1-2, with a tentative D call TRBD1 (5 bases). Germline V gives CDR1 SGHAT, CDR2 FQNNGV. The CDR3 is 13 amino acids. The V end lost 5 bases, the J end lost 7 bases, and 14 bases lay between the germline ends. The CDR3 DNA reads as TGTGCCAGCAGCCCCTCAGCCCAGGGTGGCTACACCTTC. Residues: CASSPSAQGGYTF.

The rearrangement joins TRBV7-8 to TRBJ1-4; D uncertain. This CDR3 contains 12 residues. CDR1 is SGHVS and CDR2 is FQNEAQ in the germline V gene. V was clipped by 5 bases and J by 8 bases, with 9 bases between them. In nucleotides, the CDR3 is TGTGCCAGCAGCCCTGGCGGGGAAAAACTGTTTTTT. This codes for CASSPGGEKLFF. Full variable domain (remainder filled in from reference TRBV7-8 and TRBJ1-4): GAGVSQSPRYKVAKRGQDVALRCDPISGHVSLFWYQQALGQGPEFLTYFQNEAQLDKSGLPSDRFFAERPEGSVSTLKIQRTQQEDSAVYLCASSPGGEKLFFGSGTQLSVL.